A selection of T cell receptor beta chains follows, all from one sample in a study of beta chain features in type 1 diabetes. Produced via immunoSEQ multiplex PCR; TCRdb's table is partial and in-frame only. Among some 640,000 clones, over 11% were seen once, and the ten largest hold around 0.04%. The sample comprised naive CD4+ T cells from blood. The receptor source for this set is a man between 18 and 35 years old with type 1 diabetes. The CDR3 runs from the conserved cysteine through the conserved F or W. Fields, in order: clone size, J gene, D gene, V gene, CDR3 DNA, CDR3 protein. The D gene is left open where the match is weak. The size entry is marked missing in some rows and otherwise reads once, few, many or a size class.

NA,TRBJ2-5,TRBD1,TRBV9,TGTGCCAGCAGCGTAAAGACAGGGTGGACTGAGACCCAGTACTTC,CASSVKTGWTETQYF
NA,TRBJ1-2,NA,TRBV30,TGTGCCTGGGCGGAAGGCGCTGGCTACACCTTC,CAWAEGAGYTF
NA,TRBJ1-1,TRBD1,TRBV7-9,TGTGCCAGCATAAGGGGGCAGGGCAAGTTTGAAGCTTTCTTT,CASIRGQGKFEAFF
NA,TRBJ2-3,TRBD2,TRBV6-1,TGTGCCAGCTGGGTTAGCGGGAGCCGGGAAACGCAGTATTTT,CASWVSGSRETQYF
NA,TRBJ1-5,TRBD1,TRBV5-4,TGTGCCAGCAGCATACAGGGGAAAAGTCAGCCCCAGCATTTT,CASSIQGKSQPQHF
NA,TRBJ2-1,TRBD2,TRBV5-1,TGCGCCAGCAGCTTGGAGGGACTAGCGGGGCCCTACAATGAGCAGTTCTTC,CASSLEGLAGPYNEQFF
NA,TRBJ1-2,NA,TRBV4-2,TGTGCCAGCAGCCAAGCCGGGGGGGCACTCTATGGCTACACCTTC,CASSQAGGALYGYTF
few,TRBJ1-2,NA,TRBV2,TGTGCCAGCAGTGAGGTAGTTTACGGCTACACCTTC,CASSEVVYGYTF
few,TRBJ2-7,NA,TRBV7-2,TGTGCCAGCAGGGGCGTTGAGTACGAGCAGTACTTC,CASRGVEYEQYF
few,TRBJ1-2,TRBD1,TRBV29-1,TGCAGCGTGGGACAGGGGGTTGACTATGGCTACACCTTC,CSVGQGVDYGYTF
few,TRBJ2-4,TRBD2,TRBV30,TGTGCCTGGGCCGGACTAGCGGGGGCCCACTTAGCCAAAAACATTCAGTACTTC,CAWAGLAGAHLAKNIQYF
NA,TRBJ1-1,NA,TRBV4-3,TGCGCCAGCAGCCAAGGGCACCGGCTGGAAGCTGAAGCTTTCTTT,CASSQGHRLEAEAFF
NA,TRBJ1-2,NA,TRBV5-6,TGTGCCAGCAGCCCTGTAGAAGGCTATGGCTACACCTTC,CASSPVEGYGYTF
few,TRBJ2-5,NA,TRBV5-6,TGTGCCAGCAGCCTCCAGGAGACCCAGTACTTC,CASSLQETQYF
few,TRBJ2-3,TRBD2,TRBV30,TGTGCCTGGAGCTCCGGGACTAGCGGGGGCACAGATACGCAGTATTTT,CAWSSGTSGGTDTQYF
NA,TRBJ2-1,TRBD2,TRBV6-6,TGTGCCAGCAGTTACTCGTTAGCGGGGCACCCTAGCGAGCAGTTCTTC,CASSYSLAGHPSEQFF
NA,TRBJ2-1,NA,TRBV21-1,TGTGCCAGCAGCAGAGCCGGGACACCTGCGCCGAGCTCCTACAATGAGCAGTTCTTC,CASSRAGTPAPSSYNEQFF
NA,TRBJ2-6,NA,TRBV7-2,TGTGCCAGCACCAGCTCTGGGGCCAACGTCCTGACTTTC,CASTSSGANVLTF
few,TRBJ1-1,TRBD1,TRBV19,TGTGCCAGTGAGGACAGGGGAGACACTGAAGCTTTCTTT,CASEDRGDTEAFF
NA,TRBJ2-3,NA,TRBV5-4,TGTGCCAGCGGCAATGGGGCAGATACGCAGTATTTT,CASGNGADTQYF
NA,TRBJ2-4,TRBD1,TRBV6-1,TGTGCCAGCAGTGACGTTGGGACAGGGATAGCCAAAAACATTCAGTACTTC,CASSDVGTGIAKNIQYF
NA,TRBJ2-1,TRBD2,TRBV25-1,TGTGCCAGCAGTGAAGTCTGGGGAGGGTCTGGCAATGAGCAGTTCTTC,CASSEVWGGSGNEQFF
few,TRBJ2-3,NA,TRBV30,TGTGCCTGGAGCCTACCTAGCTGGACAGATACGCAGTATTTT,CAWSLPSWTDTQYF
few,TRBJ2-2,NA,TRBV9,TGTGCCAGCAGCGTAGCGTCTTTGGGGGAGCTGTTTTTT,CASSVASLGELFF
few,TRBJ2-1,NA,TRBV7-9,TGTGCCAGCAGCTCGAACAGGGCCTATTACAATGAGCAGTTCTTC,CASSSNRAYYNEQFF
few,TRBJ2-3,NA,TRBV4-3,TGCGCCGGGTCCGCGTCTAGCACAGATACGCAGTATTTT,CAGSASSTDTQYF
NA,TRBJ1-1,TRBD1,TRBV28,TGTGCCAGCAGTACCGGGGACAGGTATACTGAAGCTTTCTTT,CASSTGDRYTEAFF
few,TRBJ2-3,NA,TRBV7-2,TGTGCCAGCAGCCCTCCCGGGGTGAGAGGTACGCAGTATTTT,CASSPPGVRGTQYF
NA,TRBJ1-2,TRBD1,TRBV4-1,TGCGCCAGCAGCCGACCGGGACAGGATTATGGCTACACCTTC,CASSRPGQDYGYTF
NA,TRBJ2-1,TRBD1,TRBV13,TGTGCCAGCAGCTCGGGACAGGGCACAGAGCAGTTCTTC,CASSSGQGTEQFF
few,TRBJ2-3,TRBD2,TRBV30,TGTGCCTGGAGACCCTGGACTAGCGGCACAGATACGCAGTATTTT,CAWRPWTSGTDTQYF
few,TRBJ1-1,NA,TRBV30,TGTGCCTGGAGTCCTTCCTCCGCTGAAGCTTTCTTT,CAWSPSSAEAFF
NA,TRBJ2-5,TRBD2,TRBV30,TGTGCCTGCTCGGGACTAGCGGGGGTTGGAGGAGAGACCCAGTACTTC,CACSGLAGVGGETQYF
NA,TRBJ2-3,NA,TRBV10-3,TGTGCCATCAGTGAGTCCCCAGATACGCAGTATTTT,CAISESPDTQYF
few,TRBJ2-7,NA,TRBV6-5,TGTGCCAGCAGTTACTCGATAACAGGTACCTACGAGCAGTACTTC,CASSYSITGTYEQYF